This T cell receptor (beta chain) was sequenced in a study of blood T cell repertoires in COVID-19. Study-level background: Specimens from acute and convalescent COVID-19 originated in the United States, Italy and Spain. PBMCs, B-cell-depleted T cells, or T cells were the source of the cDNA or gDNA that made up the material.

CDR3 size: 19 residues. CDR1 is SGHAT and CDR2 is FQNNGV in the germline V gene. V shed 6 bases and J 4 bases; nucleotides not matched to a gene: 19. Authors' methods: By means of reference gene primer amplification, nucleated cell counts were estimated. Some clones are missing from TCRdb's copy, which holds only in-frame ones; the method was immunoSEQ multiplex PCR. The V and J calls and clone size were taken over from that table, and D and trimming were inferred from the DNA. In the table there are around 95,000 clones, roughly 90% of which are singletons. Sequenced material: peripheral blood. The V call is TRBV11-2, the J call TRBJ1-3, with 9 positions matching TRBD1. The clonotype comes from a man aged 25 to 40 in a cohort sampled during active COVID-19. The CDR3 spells CASSPSPGQGLSRGNTIYF. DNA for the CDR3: TGTGCCAGCAGTCCGTCCCCGGGACAGGGACTCTCCCGAGGAAACACCATATATTTT.